These 8 T cell receptor beta chains were all obtained from the same sample, sequenced in a study of blood T cell repertoires in COVID-19. The repertoire was sequenced with immunoSEQ multiplex PCR; TCRdb's copy has only in-frame clones and lacks some. This sample has around 170,000 clones, with approximately 79% found just once. Source material: peripheral blood. The receptors derive from a woman aged 80 or over with acute or convalescent COVID-19.

This sequence joins TRBV10-1 and TRBJ2-7; a possible D gene is TRBD2 (5 bases). The germline gives CDR1 WNHNN, CDR2 SYGVQD (reference sequence). Trimming removed 4 bases from V and 2 bases from J, with 9 bases in between. This CDR3 is built from 13 residues. CDR3 sequence: CASSATGTYEQYF. The CDR3 DNA reads as TGCGCCAGCAGTGCCACGGGGACCTACGAGCAGTACTTC.

The J gene is TRBJ2-3, the V gene TRBV3-1 (or the pseudogene TRBV3-2); D gene ambiguous. This CDR3 spans 14 amino acids. Germline V gives CDR1 LGHDT, CDR2 YNNKEL (reference sequence). Trimming stripped 3 bases from V and 2 bases from J, with 9 bases between. The CDR3 region has the DNA TGTGCCAGCAGCCAGGGCGCAAACACAGATACGCAGTATTTT. Amino acids: CASSQGANTDTQYF.

The chain couples TRBV19 to TRBJ2-7; D is possibly TRBD2 (5 bases). This CDR3 spans 14 amino acids. The germline gives CDR1 LNHDA, CDR2 SQIVND (reference sequence). V was cut by 2 bases and J by 3 bases, with 11 bases left in between. The CDR3: CASSIHPSGYEQYF. CDR3 DNA sequence: TGTGCCAGTAGTATACACCCCAGCGGCTACGAGCAGTACTTC.

This clone was recorded a few times. CDR3 nucleotides: TGTGCCAGCAGCAGACAGGGTGGTGACTATGGCTACACCTTC. Its translation is CASSRQGGDYGYTF. The rearrangement uses TRBV7-8 and TRBJ1-2, with TRBD1 matching over 7 bases. J gave up 3 bases and V 5 bases, and 6 bases lay outside the gene matches. The CDR3 is 14 residues long. Germline V gene lookup returns CDR1 SGHVS and CDR2 FQNEAQ. Full variable domain (rest looked up from reference TRBV7-8 and TRBJ1-2): GAGVSQSPRYKVAKRGQDVALRCDPISGHVSLFWYQQALGQGPEFLTYFQNEAQLDKSGLPSDRFFAERPEGSVSTLKIQRTQQEDSAVYLCASSRQGGDYGYTFGSGTRLTVV.

The V and J genes are TRBV9 and TRBJ2-6; maybe TRBD2 (5 bases). Trimming left V 0 bases short and J 4 bases short, with 20 bases between. The V gene's germline CDR1 is SGDLS and CDR2 YYNGEE. CDR3 size: 19 residues. The CDR3 nucleotides are TGTGCCAGCAGCGTAGCTTTGGCGAGGGAGTTCTCAGGGGCCAACGTCCTGACTTTC. This encodes CASSVALAREFSGANVLTF.

The rearrangement joins TRBV27 to TRBJ1-3; weak D call: TRBD1 (5 bases). Trimming stripped 6 bases from V and 0 bases from J, with 12 bases between. Germline V gene sequence: CDR1 MNHEY, CDR2 SMNVEV (reference sequence). This CDR3 comprises 15 residues. The CDR3 spells CASRRGDDSGNTIYF. The CDR3 region has the DNA TGTGCCAGCAGGCGGGGGGACGACTCTGGAAACACCATATATTTT.

This chain uses TRBV2 with TRBJ1-2, with D tentatively TRBD1 (5 bases). The CDR3 length is 14 residues. V shed 6 bases and J shed 4 bases, with 15 bases lying between them. In germline, CDR1 is SNHLY, CDR2 FYNNEI. The chain's CDR3 is CASRAQGIPYGYTF. CDR3 sequence (DNA): TGTGCCAGCAGAGCCCAGGGAATCCCCTATGGCTACACCTTC.

V is TRBV9 and J is TRBJ1-2; D ambiguous. The V and J ends lost 4 bases and 4 bases respectively, with 11 bases between them. Germline CDR1 and CDR2: SGDLS and YYNGEE. The CDR3 loop spans 13 amino acids. The CDR3 sequence: CASSSTAGYGYTF. CDR3 sequence (DNA): TGTGCCAGCAGCTCAACGGCAGGCTATGGCTACACCTTC.